This T cell receptor (beta chain) appears in the sequencing data of a study of Graves' ophthalmopathy and Graves' hyperthyroidism. The CDR3 contains 13 residues. From germline, CDR1 is SEHNR and CDR2 FQNEAQ (reference sequence). The study, taken as a whole, reports: Using 13 signatures, a model distinguished ophthalmopathy from stable hyperthyroidism, reaching about 90% sensitivity and approximately 81% specificity.

The authors amplified TCR beta CDR3 regions from RNA transcripts. RT-PCR with HTBI primers came first, then second-round multiplex PCR. Via MiXCR, TCRdb re-called the multiplex PCR reads, giving one row per CDR3 protein. The sample includes almost 750,000 distinct CDR3 sequences, 40% of them seen just once. On this clonotype itself: Its antigen is not known. A clone one base away is much larger, so this may be a read error.

The chain has TRBV7-9 and TRBJ1-2; D gene uncertain. The sequence derives from an adult man with Graves' ophthalmopathy. Sequencing was performed on peripheral blood. The CDR3, as DNA: TGTACCAGCAGCTTAATGGAGGGTTATGGCTACACCTTC. The encoded protein is CTSSLMEGYGYTF.